The 22 T cell receptor beta chains listed next were all sequenced from one sample in a study of T cells in Graves' hyperthyroidism and ophthalmopathy (dated by TCRdb to about 2019). Library creation used multiplex PCR. This sample was sequenced with an Illumina HiSeq 2000. Amplification of TCR beta CDR3 regions was carried out from RNA transcripts. A first-round RT-PCR of the TCR CDR3 used the HTBI primer set with the Qiagen OneStep RT-PCR kit. TCRdb itself trimmed the public reads at Q25 with fastp, ran MiXCR and retained productive beta chains. Each entry merges the rows of one CDR3 protein and shows their most common DNA and genes. The sample table records roughly 520,000 distinct CDR3 sequences; around 22% of these occur just once. About 10% of the sample is held by the ten biggest clonotypes. The material sequenced was blood. The source is a woman between 25 and 40 years old with Graves' ophthalmopathy.

This clonotype was seen ten or more times. V is TRBV7-8 and J is TRBJ2-7; the D gene is possibly TRBD1 (6 bases). Between the trimmed V and J ends, which lost 1 base and 5 bases, there was a span of 6 bases. This CDR3 has 12 residues. From germline, CDR1 is SGHVS and CDR2 FQNEAQ. CDR3 sequence: CASSLDRDEQYF. In DNA form, the CDR3 reads TGTGCCAGCAGCTTAGACAGGGACGAGCAGTACTTC.

In its sample, this clonotype was seen a few times. V is TRBV6-1 and J is TRBJ2-1; weak D call: TRBD2 (7 bases). This CDR3 is built from 12 residues. Trimming left V 8 bases short and J 8 bases short, with 13 bases between. The germline CDR1 and CDR2 sequences are MNHNS and SASEGT. The CDR3 region has the DNA TGTGCCAGCTCCCGCGGGGGCGATGAGCAGTTCTTC. Amino acids: CASSRGGDEQFF.

This clonotype was found a few times. The V gene is TRBV15, the J gene TRBJ1-1; D might be TRBD1 (6 bases). The CDR3 spans 14 residues. Between the trimmed V and J ends, which lost 2 bases and 3 bases, there was a span of 10 bases. The V gene's germline CDR1 is LNHNV and CDR2 YYDKDF (reference sequence). CDR3 nucleotides: TGTGCCACCAGCAGACAGGGGATAGACACTGAAGCTTTCTTT. Translation: CATSRQGIDTEAFF.

In its sample, this clonotype was seen many times. The chain combines TRBV20-1 with TRBJ1-2; possible D gene TRBD1, 5 bases. Germline V gene data show CDR1 as DFQATT and CDR2 as SNEGSKA (reference sequence). The CDR3 runs to 16 residues. V was shortened by 3 bases and J by 0 bases, with 17 bases between the two germline ends. The DNA of the CDR3 is TGCAGTGCTAGGGCCGGGACTACTACTTCTAACTATGGCTACACCTTC. Translated, it gives CSARAGTTTSNYGYTF.

The rearrangement uses TRBV6-1 and TRBJ1-1; the D is unclear. The germline CDR1 and CDR2 sequences are MNHNS and SASEGT. V gave up 7 bases and J gave up 1 base, with 10 bases separating them. The CDR3 is made up of 13 amino acids. The CDR3 nucleotides read TGTGCCAGCACCCGATGGGGGAACACTGAAGCTTTCTTT. Protein product: CASTRWGNTEAFF.

J is TRBJ1-2 and V is TRBV20-1; D remains unclear. V lost 5 bases and J lost 4, with 14 bases in between. The CDR3 length is 13 residues. Germline loops: CDR1 DFQATT, CDR2 SNEGSKA (reference sequence). The CDR3 DNA follows: TGCAGTGCTCTCCAGGAATTGAGCTATGGCTACACCTTC. This translates into CSALQELSYGYTF.

Ten or more counts support this clonotype. The rearrangement links TRBV6-5 to TRBJ2-2, with 10 positions matching TRBD2. J was trimmed by 0 bases and V by 2 bases; bases with no gene match: 0. Germline V gives CDR1 MNHEY, CDR2 SVGAGI. The CDR3 totals 16 residues. CDR3 amino acids: CASSYLAGANTGELFF. CDR3 in DNA: TGTGCCAGCAGTTACCTAGCGGGAGCGAACACCGGGGAGCTGTTTTTT.

This clonotype showed up many times. The rearrangement uses TRBV9 and TRBJ1-2, with 7 bases matching TRBD1. The V gene's germline CDR1 is SGDLS and CDR2 YYNGEE. The CDR3 contains 14 residues. V shed 4 bases, J shed 7 bases, and the junction held 10 bases outside the gene matches. CDR3 nucleotide sequence: TGTGCCAGCAGCCCTGGAGACAGGGCGAGTGGCTACACCTTC. Protein product: CASSPGDRASGYTF.

This chain joins TRBV5-1 and TRBJ2-2; D might be TRBD1 or TRBD2, each matching 5 bases. This CDR3 is built from 15 residues. Germline V CDR1 and CDR2: SGHRS, YFSETQ. Trimming took 1 base from V and 4 from J, leaving 11 bases between them. The CDR3 DNA sequence: TGCGCCAGCAGCTTGCAGTCAGGGAGCACCGGGGAGCTGTTTTTT. The encoded protein is CASSLQSGSTGELFF.

This clonotype was counted many times. Just one base apart from a much larger clone, this may be a read error. Lacking the conserved final phenylalanine or tryptophan, this CDR3 likely reflects a read error. This rearrangement joins TRBV6-2 or TRBV6-3 to TRBJ1-1; the match to TRBD1 covers 9 bases. The CDR3 runs to 15 residues. Germline CDR1 and CDR2: MNHEY and SVGEGT. Trimming took 4 bases from V and 3 from J; bases not matched to a gene: 6. The CDR3 loop is CASSSFDRGDTEAFS. For the CDR3, the DNA is TGTGCCAGCAGTTCCTTCGACAGGGGGGACACTGAAGCTTTCTCT.

This clonotype turned up a few times. CDR3 sequence reads: CSASVPGVLEETQYF. CDR3 nucleotides: TGCAGTGCTAGTGTGCCAGGGGTGTTAGAAGAGACCCAGTACTTC. The chain combines TRBV20-1 with TRBJ2-5, with a possible D match to TRBD1 (6 bases). The germline V gene encodes CDR1 DFQATT and CDR2 SNEGSKA (reference sequence). There are 15 residues in the CDR3. Trimming took off 3 bases at V and 3 bases at J, with 17 bases between the two ends.

This chain links TRBV5-5 with TRBJ1-1; maybe TRBD1 (6 bases). The CDR3 totals 16 residues. The V end lost 0 bases, the J end lost 4 bases, and 16 bases lay between the germline ends. From germline, CDR1 is SGHKS and CDR2 YYEKEE (reference sequence). In nucleotides, the CDR3 is TGTGCCAGCAGCTTGGGAGGAGCGGGGGGGCTCACTGAAGCTTTCTTT. Its translation: CASSLGGAGGLTEAFF.

Ten or more counts support this clonotype. This chain links TRBV7-2 with TRBJ2-5; tentative D call: TRBD2 (7 bases). There are 15 residues in the CDR3. Looked up from germline, CDR1 is SGHTA and CDR2 is FQGNSA. V lost 0 bases to trimming and J lost 5 bases, with 13 bases between them. The DNA of the CDR3 is TGTGCCAGCAGCTTAGCGGCGGGGGCGTGGGAGACCCAGTACTTC. Translated, it gives CASSLAAGAWETQYF.

The chain is built from TRBV29-1 and TRBJ2-5, with 9 nucleotides matching TRBD1. Germline V gives CDR1 SQVTM, CDR2 ANQGSEA. Trimming at V came to 4 bases and at J to 7 bases, leaving 13 bases not matched to a gene. This CDR3 comprises 15 residues. This CDR3 is CSVVLLQGAAGTQYF. The CDR3 DNA reads as TGCAGCGTTGTCCTCCTACAGGGGGCGGCAGGGACCCAGTACTTC.

This clonotype has at least ten counts. The rearrangement uses TRBV6-5 and TRBJ1-1; weak D call: TRBD1 (5 bases). The CDR3 is 14 amino acids. Between the trimmed V and J ends, which lost 7 bases and 2 bases, there was a span of 14 bases. Looked up from germline, CDR1 is MNHEY and CDR2 is SVGAGI. CDR3 nucleotides: TGTGCCAGCAAATACCGGGACCGAAACACTGAAGCTTTCTTT. It specifies CASKYRDRNTEAFF.

Note on this clonotype: A much larger clonotype is one base distant, so this may be a read error. The V call is TRBV3-1, the J call TRBJ1-3, with D uncertain. The CDR3 runs 14 residues. Germline assignment: CDR1 LGHDT and CDR2 YNNKEL (reference sequence). The chain's CDR3 is CASIQGISGNTIYF. The CDR3, as DNA: TGTGCCAGCATCCAAGGCATCTCTGGAAACACCATATATTTT.

This clonotype occurred many times. The chain links TRBV20-1 to TRBJ1-2; D remains unclear. V was cut by 7 bases and J by 7 bases, with 16 bases left in between. The CDR3 length is 12 residues. In germline, CDR1 is DFQATT, CDR2 SNEGSKA (reference sequence). In DNA form, the CDR3 reads TGCAGTGTTCCGACCACGATCGGTGGCTACACCTTC. Translating it yields CSVPTTIGGYTF.

The CDR3 is CASRRDKSYGYTF. The CDR3, as DNA: TGTGCCAGCAGGCGGGACAAGTCCTATGGCTACACCTTC. The chain carries TRBV6-1 and TRBJ1-2; possible D gene TRBD1, 6 bases. The CDR3 loop spans 13 amino acids. Germline V gene data show CDR1 as MNHNS and CDR2 as SASEGT. The V gene lost 6 bases and the J gene lost 4 bases, with 12 bases spanning the gap.

V gene TRBV6-1 combines with J gene TRBJ2-7, with 14 nucleotides matching TRBD2. CDR1 is MNHNS, CDR2 SASEGT, per germline. This CDR3 has 16 amino acids. The J segment lost 1 base and the V segment lost 5 bases, leaving 4 bases of the junction unmatched. For the CDR3, the DNA is TGTGCCAGCAGTCCCGGGACTAGCGGGAGATCCTACGAGCAGTACTTC. It is translated as CASSPGTSGRSYEQYF.

The chain employs TRBV5-1 and TRBJ1-6; D is perhaps TRBD1 (6 bases). CDR1 is SGHRS, CDR2 YFSETQ, per germline. CDR3 length: 13 amino acids. Trimming left V 5 bases short and J 9 bases short, with 12 bases between. The CDR3 loop reads CASRTRTASPLHF. The CDR3 nucleotides are TGCGCCAGCAGAACAAGGACAGCTTCACCCCTCCACTTT.

This clonotype was recorded a few times. The rearrangement joins TRBV9 to TRBJ1-3; D may be TRBD1 (5 bases). CDR1 SGDLS and CDR2 YYNGEE come from the germline V gene. V shed 4 bases and J shed 3 bases, with 17 bases lying between them. The CDR3 has 16 amino acids. The chain's CDR3 is CASSQMGRDFGNTIYF. CDR3 in DNA: TGTGCCAGCAGCCAGATGGGCAGGGACTTTGGAAACACCATATATTTT.

The chain couples TRBV12-3 or TRBV12-4 to TRBJ1-1; TRBD1 might be the D (5 bases). The V gene lost 6 bases and the J gene lost 10 bases, with 15 bases spanning the gap. There are 12 residues in the CDR3. CDR3 region: CASSLGRDGAFF. Written as DNA, the CDR3 is TGTGCCAGCAGCCTTGGCAGGGACGGAGCTTTCTTT.